The clone carrying this TCR beta chain was observed at least ten times. Its antigen is still unknown. This sample is drawn from a study of early T cells in non-severe SARS-CoV-2 infection. Whole-study results and caveats: Lookups in VDJdb leaned toward anti-spike CD8 responses and missed private and CD4 specificities.

This CDR3 has 16 residues. The V gene end was trimmed by 2 bases and the J gene end by 5 bases; junction bases not matched to a gene: 9. Germline CDR1 SGHTA, CDR2 FQGTGA. The protocol attached unique molecular identifiers to individual cDNA molecules. TCRdb redid the calling of the 5' RACE reads with MiXCR, one entry per CDR3 protein. The table shows about 110,000 distinct CDR3 sequences, with 9.5% to 13% occurring only once. V is TRBV7-3 and J is TRBJ2-5; 9 positions agree with TRBD2. Sequencing was done on a sample of whole blood. The receptor was isolated from an adult who was a healthcare worker with PCR-confirmed SARS-CoV-2 infection or an uninfected control (not recorded which). The CDR3 region is CASSLFGGGAMETQYF. The CDR3 DNA reads as TGTGCCAGCAGCTTATTTGGCGGGGGGGCGATGGAGACCCAGTACTTC.